This TCR beta chain was documented in a study of T cell responses to AZD1222 COVID-19 vaccine. Turning to the study itself: Pooled together were second doses at about 4 or about 12 weeks. Points from the study as a whole: Among vaccine-associated CD4 TCRs, coverage spanned spike, with dominance at 160-218 and 743-854. Among AZD1222 vaccinees, only 5 or 6 were seropositive at baseline.

Trimming shortened V by 0 bases and J by 10 bases, and 7 bases separated the two germline ends. The CDR3 is 13 amino acids. Germline loops: CDR1 SGHTA, CDR2 FQGTGA. Measured with immunoSEQ multiplex PCR; TCRdb has only the in-frame clones, and not every one. The sample lists 90,000 to 110,000 clones; roughly 88% were seen once. Of note for this clone: Its cognate antigen is unknown.

Material: peripheral blood, obtained on day 0 of AZD1222 vaccination. This sequence originates from an adult in good health. The chain carries TRBV7-3 and TRBJ1-6; no clear D. The DNA of the CDR3 is TGTGCCAGCAGCTTAACGGCTTGGTCACCCCTCCACTTT. Translated: CASSLTAWSPLHF.